A single sample gave rise to the 2 T cell receptor beta chains below, sequenced in a study of blood T cell repertoires in COVID-19. Some clones are missing from TCRdb's copy, which holds only in-frame ones; the method was immunoSEQ multiplex PCR. The data show about 270,000 clones, with roughly 90% seen just once and roughly 2% held by the top ten. Sequenced material: PBMCs or T cells enriched from blood (not recorded which). The receptor source for this set is a woman aged 40 to 49 with acute COVID-19.

The chain has TRBV19 and TRBJ1-4; D is undetermined. Per the germline V gene, CDR1 is LNHDA and CDR2 is SQIVND (reference sequence). The CDR3 is 12 residues long. Trimming cost V 3 bases and J 7 bases, with 6 bases left between them. Here the CDR3 reads CASSISREKLFF. DNA of the CDR3: TGTGCCAGTAGTATCAGTCGTGAAAAACTGTTTTTT.

The V gene is TRBV5-1, the J gene TRBJ1-3; 7 bases line up with TRBD1. The CDR3 length is 15 residues. V lost 0 bases, J lost 2 bases, and 2 bases stayed unmatched. Germline-derived CDR1 and CDR2 are SGHRS and YFSETQ. The CDR3 here is CASSLVQGAGNTIYF. The CDR3 bases are TGCGCCAGCAGCTTGGTCCAGGGGGCTGGAAACACCATATATTTT.